A single sample gave rise to the 20 T cell receptor beta chains below, sequenced in a study of OX40 agonist ivuxolimab in advanced cancers. Using immunoSEQ multiplex PCR, the repertoire was profiled, and TCRdb retains in-frame clones only, with some absent. The repertoire holds more than 20,000 clones, with around nine tenths as singletons. The sample consisted of CD4+ or CD8+ T cells sorted from blood, taken in a trial of the OX40 agonist ivuxolimab. All receptors come from an adult with an advanced solid tumor such as melanoma, head and neck, liver or kidney cancer.

V usage is TRBV7-6 and J usage is TRBJ2-2; D is tentatively TRBD1 or TRBD2 (5 bases each). Trimming took off 5 bases at V and 0 bases at J, with 13 bases between the two ends. The CDR3 totals 16 residues. CDR1 is SGHVS, CDR2 FNYEAQ, per germline. DNA of the CDR3: TGTGCCAGCAGCAATTGGGACGTTGCGAACACCGGGGAGCTGTTTTTT. Translation: CASSNWDVANTGELFF.

V gene TRBV25-1 combines with J gene TRBJ1-2; D call uncertain. Trimming left V 8 bases short and J 2 bases short, with 12 bases between. CDR3 length equals 13 residues. Germline assignment: CDR1 MGHDK and CDR2 SYGVNS. CDR3 in DNA: TGTGCCAGCTCTTTGAGCGGGAACTATGGCTACACCTTC. Protein: CASSLSGNYGYTF.

The chain is built from TRBV11-2 and TRBJ2-7; no definite D call. The V gene lost 7 bases and the J gene lost 2 bases, with 12 bases spanning the gap. The CDR3 has 13 amino acids. CDR1 SGHAT and CDR2 FQNNGV come from the germline V gene. CDR3 loop: CASKDGRPYEQYF. Here the CDR3 DNA reads TGTGCCAGCAAGGACGGACGTCCCTACGAGCAGTACTTC.

V and J are TRBV2 and TRBJ2-2; D is unresolved. The CDR3 length is 13 residues. The germline V gene has CDR1 SNHLY and CDR2 FYNNEI. V lost 2 bases and J 4 bases, leaving 5 bases between the germline ends. The CDR3 spells CASSEPTTGELFF. CDR3 sequence (DNA): TGTGCCAGCAGTGAACCTACCACCGGGGAGCTGTTTTTT.

The chain uses TRBV11-2 and TRBJ1-1; D is possibly TRBD1 (5 bases). The CDR3 runs 12 residues. CDR1 and CDR2 (germline): SGHAT, FQNNGV. Trimming removed 5 bases at V and 5 bases at J, with 9 bases between. CDR3 bases: TGTGCCAGCAGCCCACGGGGGACTGAAGCTTTCTTT. The encoded protein is CASSPRGTEAFF. Together with reference TRBV11-2 and TRBJ1-1, the CDR3 gives the full variable domain: EAGVAQSPRYKIIEKRQSVAFWCNPISGHATLYWYQQILGQGPKLLIQFQNNGVVDDSQLPKDRFSAERLKGVDSTLKIQPAKLEDSAVYLCASSPRGTEAFFGQGTRLTVV.

The chain carries TRBV29-1 and TRBJ2-7; 12 bases map to TRBD1. V shed 5 bases and J 5 bases; nucleotides not matched to a gene: 7. The CDR3 extends over 14 amino acids. Germline V gene data show CDR1 as SQVTM and CDR2 as ANQGSEA. CDR3 sequence: CSVLGQGASNEQYF. In nucleotides, the CDR3 is TGCAGCGTTCTGGGACAGGGGGCGAGTAACGAGCAGTACTTC.

The gene calls are TRBV4-1 and TRBJ1-6; D not certain. CDR1 MGHRA and CDR2 YSYEKL come from the germline V gene. The CDR3 has 13 amino acids. V lost 4 bases, J lost 10 bases, and 11 bases lay in between. In DNA form, the CDR3 reads TGCGCCAGCAGCCTTCCTGATGGATCACCCCTCCACTTT. It yields the protein CASSLPDGSPLHF.

The CDR3 spells CASSFGDSLYGYTF. The CDR3 bases are TGTGCCAGCAGCTTCGGGGACAGCCTCTATGGCTACACCTTC. The V gene is TRBV5-6, the J gene TRBJ1-2; the match to TRBD1 covers 7 bases. Per germline, CDR1 SGHDT and CDR2 YYEEEE. Germline trimming cut 2 bases from V and 4 bases from J; bases unmatched to any gene: 5. This CDR3 has 14 residues.

The sample holds one count of this clone. The V and J genes are TRBV5-4 and TRBJ2-7; no clear D. With 0 bases removed from V and 3 bases from J, the gap between germline ends came to 10 bases. This CDR3 has 14 residues. Germline values: CDR1 SGHNT, CDR2 YYREEE (reference sequence). The CDR3 nucleotides are TGTGCCAGCAGCTTGGGCGGAGAAAACTACGAGCAGTACTTC. It specifies CASSLGGENYEQYF.

The chain employs TRBV6-5 and TRBJ2-7; possibly TRBD2 for D (6 bases). The CDR3 is 15 residues long. V was shortened by 0 bases and J by 3 bases, with 12 bases between the two germline ends. CDR1 and CDR2 from the germline V gene are MNHEY and SVGAGI. The CDR3 DNA is TGTGCCAGCAGTTACTCTGATGGGGGGAGCTACGAGCAGTACTTC. It codes for CASSYSDGGSYEQYF.

This chain connects TRBV4-1 to TRBJ1-3, with 7 nucleotides matching TRBD1. Looked up from germline, CDR1 is MGHRA and CDR2 is YSYEKL. The CDR3 runs 16 residues. V was clipped by 0 bases and J by 0 bases; unmatched bases: 2. The CDR3 reads CASSQDRGLSGNTIYF. CDR3 sequence (DNA): TGCGCCAGCAGCCAAGATAGGGGGCTCTCTGGAAACACCATATATTTT.

The chain is built from TRBV4-1 and TRBJ2-3; no definite D call. CDR3 length: 14 residues. Trimming shortened V by 0 bases and J by 4 bases, and 8 bases separated the two germline ends. Germline CDR1 reads MGHRA; CDR2 reads YSYEKL. The CDR3 nucleotides read TGCGCCAGCAGCCAAGATGCCGAGCCAGATACGCAGTATTTT. Translating gives CASSQDAEPDTQYF.

V and J are TRBV6-4 and TRBJ2-2; D call uncertain. The CDR3 consists of 15 residues. V was shortened by 0 bases and J by 3 bases, with 8 bases between the two germline ends. CDR1 and CDR2 (germline): MRHNA, SNTAGT. This CDR3 reads CASSDSGVDTGELFF. DNA for the CDR3: TGTGCCAGCAGTGACTCTGGGGTAGACACCGGGGAGCTGTTTTTT.

In DNA form, the CDR3 reads TGTGCCAGCAGCCCTACAGAAACCGGGGAGCTGTTTTTT. As protein: CASSPTETGELFF. This chain joins TRBV7-9 and TRBJ2-2; D uncertain. Per the germline V gene, CDR1 is SEHNR and CDR2 is FQNEAQ (reference sequence). The CDR3 has 13 residues. Deletions cut 5 bases from V and 5 bases from J, with 9 bases between.

This chain links TRBV16 with TRBJ2-6; D is tentatively TRBD1 or TRBD2 (6 bases each). V shed 4 bases and J shed 2 bases, with 15 bases lying between them. Germline V gene sequence: CDR1 KGHSY, CDR2 FQNENV. The CDR3 length is 17 residues. CDR3 residues: CASSREVPGAGANVLTF. The CDR3 coding sequence is TGTGCCAGCAGCCGGGAGGTCCCAGGGGCTGGGGCCAACGTCCTGACTTTC.

The chain uses TRBV5-4 and TRBJ2-2, with 8 positions matching TRBD1. This CDR3 contains 15 residues. Germline CDR1 reads SGHNT; CDR2 reads YYREEE (reference sequence). V lost 2 bases to trimming and J lost 3 bases; unmatched junction nucleotides: 3. The CDR3 DNA reads as TGTGCCAGCAGCTTCGGACAGGGAGACACCGGGGAGCTGTTTTTT. This gives the protein CASSFGQGDTGELFF.

Written as DNA, the CDR3 is TGCAGCGTTGAAACGGGCTATGGCTACACCTTC. Amino acid sequence: CSVETGYGYTF. The rearrangement links TRBV29-1 to TRBJ1-2; D gene unclear. V was pared by 2 bases and J by 4 bases, with 5 bases between. The germline gives CDR1 SQVTM, CDR2 ANQGSEA. This CDR3 comprises 11 residues.

The CDR3 DNA sequence: TGTGCCTGGAGTGAGGGGACCGCGACTAATTCACCCCTCCACTTT. Encoded protein: CAWSEGTATNSPLHF. V and J are TRBV30 and TRBJ1-6, with a weak D call TRBD1 (5 bases). Trimming cost V 1 base and J 6 bases, with 13 bases left between them. CDR1 is GTSNPN and CDR2 is SVGIG in the germline V gene (reference sequence). This CDR3 contains 15 residues.

This chain joins TRBV11-2 and TRBJ1-1; D remains unclear. Trimming removed 1 base from V and 1 base from J, with 10 bases in between. CDR1 is SGHAT and CDR2 is FQNNGV in the germline V gene. This CDR3 spans 15 amino acids. The CDR3 coding sequence is TGTGCCAGCAGCTTAGCCGGGCGGGAGAACACTGAAGCTTTCTTT. This codes for CASSLAGRENTEAFF.

The rearrangement joins TRBV6-5 to TRBJ2-7, with TRBD2 as a possible D gene (6 bases). Trimming took off 6 bases at V and 1 base at J, with 16 bases between the two ends. Germline-derived CDR1 and CDR2 are MNHEY and SVGAGI. The CDR3 totals 15 residues. CDR3 sequence (DNA): TGTGCCAGCAGAGTAGGAGCGGGCGGGTCCTACGAGCAGTACTTC. This translates into CASRVGAGGSYEQYF.